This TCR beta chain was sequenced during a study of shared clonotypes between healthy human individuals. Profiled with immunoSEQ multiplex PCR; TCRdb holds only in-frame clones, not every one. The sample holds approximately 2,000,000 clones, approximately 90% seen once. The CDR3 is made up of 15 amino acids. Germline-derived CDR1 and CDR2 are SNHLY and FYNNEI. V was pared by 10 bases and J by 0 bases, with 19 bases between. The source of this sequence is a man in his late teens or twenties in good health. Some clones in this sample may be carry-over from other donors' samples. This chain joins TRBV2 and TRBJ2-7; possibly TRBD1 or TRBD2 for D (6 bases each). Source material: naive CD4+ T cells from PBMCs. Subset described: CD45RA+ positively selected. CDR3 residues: CATAGGGLSSYEQYF. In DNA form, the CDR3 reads TGTGCCACCGCCGGGGGCGGGCTAAGCTCCTACGAGCAGTACTTC.